One and the same sample provided the 7 T cell receptor beta chains below, sequenced in a study of T cell responses to AZD1222 COVID-19 vaccine. Data came from immunoSEQ multiplex PCR; TCRdb stores just in-frame clones and leaves some out. Of more than 100,000 clones in the sample, 88% were seen once. The sample in question was peripheral blood, obtained on day 0 of AZD1222 vaccination. All receptors derive from an adult in good health.

This clone has only one observation. V gene TRBV21-1 combines with J gene TRBJ2-7; the D call in the table, TRBD2, was not verified against the DNA. TRBV21-1 is annotated as a pseudogene. CDR3 size: 15 residues. In DNA, the CDR3 is TGTGCCAGCAGCAAAAGGCCAGTGCGGTACTACGAGCAGTACTTC. Its protein is CASSKRPVRYYEQYF.

This chain connects TRBV4-3 to TRBJ1-5; D gene ambiguous. V lost 3 bases to trimming and J lost 9 bases, with 12 bases between them. The germline gives CDR1 LGHNA, CDR2 YSLEER. The CDR3 extends over 13 amino acids. CDR3 nucleotides: TGCGCCAGCAGCCAGGGTAGTGAAGGGCCCCAGCATTTT. Amino acid sequence: CASSQGSEGPQHF.

This rearrangement joins TRBV27 to TRBJ2-7; D not resolved. Trimming took 3 bases from V and 0 from J, leaving 6 bases between them. This CDR3 comprises 13 residues. The germline gives CDR1 MNHEY, CDR2 SMNVEV (reference sequence). DNA of the CDR3: TGTGCCAGCAGTTTCGCCCTCTCCTACGAGCAGTACTTC. This sequence encodes CASSFALSYEQYF.

This rearrangement joins TRBV19 to TRBJ2-2, with D hard to call. Germline CDR1 reads LNHDA; CDR2 reads SQIVND (reference sequence). CDR3 size: 13 residues. Trimming removed 3 bases at V and 4 bases at J, with 6 bases between. CDR3 residues: CASSIAATGELFF. The CDR3 DNA follows: TGTGCCAGTAGTATCGCCGCCACCGGGGAGCTGTTTTTT.

In this sample, this clone turned up once. Germline and junction disagree at one end, which may indicate a read error. The chain employs TRBV6-2 or TRBV6-3 and TRBJ2-1; D gene unclear. From germline, CDR1 is MNHEY and CDR2 SVGEGT. The CDR3 extends over 11 amino acids. The DNA for the CDR3 is TGTGCCACCAGTCCACTGAGTGAGCAGTTCTTC. Amino acids: CATSPLSEQFF.

The chain employs TRBV2 and TRBJ1-1, with 7 bases lining up with TRBD1. This CDR3 has 13 residues. V shed 6 bases, J shed 8 bases, and the junction held 9 bases outside the gene matches. Germline CDR1 reads SNHLY; CDR2 reads FYNNEI. In DNA form, the CDR3 reads TGTGCCAGCAGCATACAGGGGAGTCGGGAAGCTTTCTTT. It is translated as CASSIQGSREAFF.

This chain uses TRBV12-3 or TRBV12-4 with TRBJ2-7; 8 bases align to TRBD1. The CDR3 length is 13 residues. The J segment lost 5 bases and the V segment lost 5 bases, leaving 5 bases of the junction unmatched. CDR3 sequence reads: CASSPRQGNEQYF. The CDR3 DNA reads as TGTGCCAGCAGTCCTAGACAGGGGAACGAGCAGTACTTC.